Ten or more counts support the clone carrying this T cell receptor (beta chain). What it binds is unknown. Looked up from germline, CDR1 is SEHNR and CDR2 is FQNEAQ (reference sequence). The CDR3 loop spans 14 amino acids. V shed 1 base and J shed 5 bases, with 11 bases lying between them. TCRdb redid the calling of the PCR reads with MiXCR, one entry per CDR3 protein. The table lists fewer than 20,000 distinct CDR3 sequences, under 60% of them singletons. This record belongs to a study of esophageal squamous cell carcinoma under preoperative chemotherapy. The study, taken as a whole, reports: Paclitaxel-nedaplatin therapy caused immediate, substantial clonotype frequency changes. Peripheral T cells migrating into the tumor appeared to partly supply post-treatment tumor-infiltrating lymphocytes. After chemotherapy, TCR diversity rose significantly in peripheral T cells but not in tumor-infiltrating lymphocytes.

Time point described: after preoperative PTX-NDP chemotherapy. Patients received paclitaxel-nedaplatin as preoperative chemotherapy before surgery. This material was obtained from a patient given preoperative chemotherapy. The sequence came from a human donor with esophageal squamous cell carcinoma. The donor label of this sample is uncertain. The chain uses TRBV7-9 and TRBJ2-5, with a possible D match to TRBD2 (5 bases). CDR3 protein: CASSLVGGGETQYF. CDR3 bases: TGTGCCAGCAGCTTAGTCGGAGGCGGGGAGACCCAGTACTTC.